This T cell receptor beta chain comes out of a study of blood T cell repertoires in COVID-19. In germline, CDR1 is SGHRS, CDR2 YFSETQ. Trimming pared 0 bases from V and 4 bases from J, leaving 13 bases between. CDR3 length equals 15 residues. TCRdb's table, derived via immunoSEQ multiplex PCR, lists solely in-frame clones and lacks some. This repertoire shows 250,000 to 300,000 clones, about 90% found once; its top ten account for roughly 12%. The sequenced material came from peripheral blood. This sequence joins TRBV5-1 and TRBJ1-1, with D perhaps matching TRBD1 (6 bases). This TCR derives from a woman in her twenties or thirties with COVID-19, enrolled during active disease. The CDR3 coding sequence is TGCGCCAGCAGCTTGGTTAGTACAGGGAGCACTGAAGCTTTCTTT. Residues: CASSLVSTGSTEAFF.